The source of this TCR beta chain is a study of blood T cell repertoires in COVID-19. Study-level information: COVID-19 samples from acute and convalescent phases originated in the United States, Italy and Spain.

The data were produced by immunoSEQ multiplex PCR, yet TCRdb's version contains in-frame clones alone and is incomplete. The sample has 300,000 to 500,000 clones; around 90% are singletons. Trimming cost V 1 base and J 2 bases; bases outside gene matches: 5. The CDR3 sequence is 15 residues long. The germline V gene has CDR1 SGHRS and CDR2 YFSETQ. J is TRBJ2-5 and V is TRBV5-1; 7 bases are a match to TRBD2. The specimen sequenced was PBMCs or T cells enriched from blood (not recorded which). The clonotype was recovered from a woman aged 40 to 50 with acute COVID-19. The CDR3 region has the DNA TGCGCCAGCAGCTTGCCTAGCGGAGCACAAGAGACCCAGTACTTC. This sequence encodes CASSLPSGAQETQYF.